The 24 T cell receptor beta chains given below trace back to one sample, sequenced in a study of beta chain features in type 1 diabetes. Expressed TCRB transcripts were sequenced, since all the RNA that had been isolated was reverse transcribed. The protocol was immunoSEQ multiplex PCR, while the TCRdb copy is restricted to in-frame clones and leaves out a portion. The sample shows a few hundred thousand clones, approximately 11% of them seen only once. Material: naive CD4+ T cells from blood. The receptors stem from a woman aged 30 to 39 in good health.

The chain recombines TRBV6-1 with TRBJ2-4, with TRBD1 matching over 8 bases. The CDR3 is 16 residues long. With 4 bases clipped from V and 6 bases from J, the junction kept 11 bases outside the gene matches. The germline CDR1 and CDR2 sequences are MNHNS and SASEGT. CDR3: CASSAKGTGGRNIQYF. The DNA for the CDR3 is TGTGCCAGCAGTGCGAAAGGGACAGGTGGTCGAAACATTCAGTACTTC.

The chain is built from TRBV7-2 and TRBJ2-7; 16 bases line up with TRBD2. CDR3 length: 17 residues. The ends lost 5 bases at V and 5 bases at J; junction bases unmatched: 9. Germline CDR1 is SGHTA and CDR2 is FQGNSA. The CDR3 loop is CASSPGTSGRALHEQYF. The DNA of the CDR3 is TGTGCCAGCAGCCCAGGGACTAGCGGGAGGGCCCTCCACGAGCAGTACTTC.

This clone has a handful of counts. CDR3 bases: TGTGCCAGCAGCCGGACGGGGAGTGAGACCCAGTACTTC. Translated, it gives CASSRTGSETQYF. The chain joins TRBV7-6 to TRBJ2-5; D is possibly TRBD2 (5 bases). Germline V gene data show CDR1 as SGHVS and CDR2 as FNYEAQ. Trimming removed 5 bases from V and 5 bases from J, with 12 bases in between. The CDR3 extends over 13 amino acids.

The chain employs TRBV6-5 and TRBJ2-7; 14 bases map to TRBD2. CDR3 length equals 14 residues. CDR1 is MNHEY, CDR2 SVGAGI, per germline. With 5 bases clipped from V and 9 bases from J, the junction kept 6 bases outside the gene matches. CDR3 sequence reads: CASSQTSGRAPQYF. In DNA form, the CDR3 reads TGTGCCAGCAGTCAGACTAGCGGGAGGGCGCCGCAGTACTTC.

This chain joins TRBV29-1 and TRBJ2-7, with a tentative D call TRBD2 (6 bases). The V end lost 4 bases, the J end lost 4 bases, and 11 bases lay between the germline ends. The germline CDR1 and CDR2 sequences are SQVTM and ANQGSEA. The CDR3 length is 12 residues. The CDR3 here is CSVGQGLYEQYF. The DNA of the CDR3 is TGCAGCGTTGGTCAGGGACTTTACGAGCAGTACTTC.

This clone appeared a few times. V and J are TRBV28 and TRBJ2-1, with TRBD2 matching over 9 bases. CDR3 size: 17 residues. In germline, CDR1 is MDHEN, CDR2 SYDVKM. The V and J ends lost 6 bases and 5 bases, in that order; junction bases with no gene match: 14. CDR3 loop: CASSPWGYGTSNNEQFF. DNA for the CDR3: TGTGCCAGCAGCCCGTGGGGGTACGGGACTAGCAACAATGAGCAGTTCTTC.

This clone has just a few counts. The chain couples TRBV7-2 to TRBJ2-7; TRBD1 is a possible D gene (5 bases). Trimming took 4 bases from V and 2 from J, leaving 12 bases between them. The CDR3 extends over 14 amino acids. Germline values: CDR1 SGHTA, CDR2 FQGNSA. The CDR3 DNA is TGTGCCAGCAGCTCCCATGCGACAGCCTACGAGCAGTACTTC. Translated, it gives CASSSHATAYEQYF.

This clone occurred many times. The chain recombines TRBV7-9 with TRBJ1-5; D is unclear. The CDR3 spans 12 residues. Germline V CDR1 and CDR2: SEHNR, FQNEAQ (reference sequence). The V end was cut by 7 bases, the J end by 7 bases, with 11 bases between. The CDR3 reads CASIPHGQPQHF. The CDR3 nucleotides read TGTGCCAGCATCCCCCACGGGCAGCCCCAGCATTTT.

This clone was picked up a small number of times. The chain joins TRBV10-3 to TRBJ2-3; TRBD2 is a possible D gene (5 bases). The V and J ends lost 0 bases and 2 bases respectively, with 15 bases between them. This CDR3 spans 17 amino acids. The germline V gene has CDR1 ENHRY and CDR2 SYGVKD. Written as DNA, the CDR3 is TGTGCCATCAGTGAGTCGACGGACTCTGTTTCCACAGATACGCAGTATTTT. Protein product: CAISESTDSVSTDTQYF.

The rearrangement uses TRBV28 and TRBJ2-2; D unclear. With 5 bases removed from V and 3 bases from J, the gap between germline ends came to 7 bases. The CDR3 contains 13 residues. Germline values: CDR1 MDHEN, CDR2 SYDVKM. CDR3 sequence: CASSKRYTGELFF. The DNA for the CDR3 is TGTGCCAGCAGTAAGAGATACACCGGGGAGCTGTTTTTT.

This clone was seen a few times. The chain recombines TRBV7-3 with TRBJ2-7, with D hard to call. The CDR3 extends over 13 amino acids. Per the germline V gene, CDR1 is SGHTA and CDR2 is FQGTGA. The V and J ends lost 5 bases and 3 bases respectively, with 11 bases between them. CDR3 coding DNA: TGTGCCAGCAGCCGACTTCAAGGCTACGAGCAGTACTTC. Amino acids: CASSRLQGYEQYF. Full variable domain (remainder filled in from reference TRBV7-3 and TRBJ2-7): GAGVSQTPSNKVTEKGKYVELRCDPISGHTALYWYRQSLGQGPEFLIYFQGTGAADDSGLPNDRFFAVRPEGSVSTLKIQRTERGDSAVYLCASSRLQGYEQYFGPGTRLTVT.

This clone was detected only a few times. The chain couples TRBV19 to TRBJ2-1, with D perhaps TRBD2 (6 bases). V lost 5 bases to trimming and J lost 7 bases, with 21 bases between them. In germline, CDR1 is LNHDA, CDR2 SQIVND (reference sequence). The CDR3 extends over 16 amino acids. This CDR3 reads CASSGSGTRVGNEQFF. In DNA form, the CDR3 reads TGTGCCAGTAGTGGATCCGGGACTCGAGTGGGGAATGAGCAGTTCTTC.

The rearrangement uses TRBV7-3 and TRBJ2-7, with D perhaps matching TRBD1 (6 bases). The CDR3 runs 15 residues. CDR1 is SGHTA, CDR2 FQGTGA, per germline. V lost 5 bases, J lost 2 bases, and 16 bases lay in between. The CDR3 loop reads CASSPTGQSPYEQYF. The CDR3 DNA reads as TGTGCCAGCAGCCCAACCGGACAGTCCCCCTACGAGCAGTACTTC.

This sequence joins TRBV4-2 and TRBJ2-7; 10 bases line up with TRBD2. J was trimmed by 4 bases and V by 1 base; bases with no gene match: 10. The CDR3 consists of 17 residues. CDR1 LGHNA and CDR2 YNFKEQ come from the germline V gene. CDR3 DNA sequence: TGTGCCAGCAGCCAAGCGTTCGGTCCTAGCGGGAGATACGAGCAGTACTTC. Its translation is CASSQAFGPSGRYEQYF.

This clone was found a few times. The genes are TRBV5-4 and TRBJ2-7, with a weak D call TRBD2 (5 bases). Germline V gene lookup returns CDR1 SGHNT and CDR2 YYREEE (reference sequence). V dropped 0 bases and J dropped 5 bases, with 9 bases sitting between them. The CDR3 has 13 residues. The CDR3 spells CASSLALGDEQYF. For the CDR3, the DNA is TGTGCCAGCAGCTTGGCGCTGGGAGACGAGCAGTACTTC.

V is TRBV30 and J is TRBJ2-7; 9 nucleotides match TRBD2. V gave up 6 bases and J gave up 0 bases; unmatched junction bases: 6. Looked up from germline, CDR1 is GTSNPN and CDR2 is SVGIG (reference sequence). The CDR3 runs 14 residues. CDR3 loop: CACTGSGSSYEQYF. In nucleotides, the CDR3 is TGTGCCTGTACCGGTAGCGGGAGCTCCTACGAGCAGTACTTC.

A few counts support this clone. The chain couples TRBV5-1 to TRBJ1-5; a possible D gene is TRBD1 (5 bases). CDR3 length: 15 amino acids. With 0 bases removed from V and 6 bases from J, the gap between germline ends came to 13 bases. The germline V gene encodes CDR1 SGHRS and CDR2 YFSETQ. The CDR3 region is CASSLGGSGGQPQHF. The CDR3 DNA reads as TGCGCCAGCAGCTTGGGAGGGAGCGGGGGTCAGCCCCAGCATTTT.

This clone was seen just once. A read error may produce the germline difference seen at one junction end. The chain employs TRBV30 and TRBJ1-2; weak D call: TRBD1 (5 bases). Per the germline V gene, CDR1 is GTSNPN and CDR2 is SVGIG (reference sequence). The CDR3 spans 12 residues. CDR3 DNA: TGTGCCTGGAACGGGGGAAGCTATGGCTTCACCTTC. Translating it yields CAWNGGSYGFTF.

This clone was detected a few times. This CDR3 is CASRGGWVQETQYF. CDR3 coding DNA: TGCGCCAGCAGAGGGGGTTGGGTCCAAGAGACCCAGTACTTC. The chain joins TRBV5-1 to TRBJ2-5, with a weak D call TRBD1 (6 bases). Germline lookup yields CDR1 SGHRS and CDR2 YFSETQ. There are 14 residues in the CDR3. Trimming took 5 bases from V and 1 from J, leaving 12 bases between them.

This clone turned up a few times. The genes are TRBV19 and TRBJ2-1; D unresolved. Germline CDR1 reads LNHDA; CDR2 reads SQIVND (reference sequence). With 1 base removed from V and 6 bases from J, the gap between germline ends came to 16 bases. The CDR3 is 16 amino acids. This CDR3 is CASSIAKELRLNEQFF. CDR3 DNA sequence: TGTGCCAGTAGTATAGCTAAGGAGTTAAGGCTCAATGAGCAGTTCTTC.

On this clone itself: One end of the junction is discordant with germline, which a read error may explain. This chain's CDR3 is CASRAGVVSSEQYF. The CDR3 DNA follows: TGTGCCAGCCGAGCGGGAGTGGTATCCTCCGAGCAGTACTTC. V usage is TRBV2 and J usage is TRBJ2-7; 8 nucleotides line up with TRBD2. The V gene's germline CDR1 is SNHLY and CDR2 FYNNEI. The CDR3 loop spans 14 amino acids.

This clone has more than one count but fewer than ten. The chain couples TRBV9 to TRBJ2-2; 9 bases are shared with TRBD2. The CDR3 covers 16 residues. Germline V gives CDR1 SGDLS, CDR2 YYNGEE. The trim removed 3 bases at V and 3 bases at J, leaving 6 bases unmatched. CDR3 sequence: CASSDPVAGDTGELFF. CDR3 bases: TGTGCCAGCAGCGACCCTGTAGCGGGAGACACCGGGGAGCTGTTTTTT.

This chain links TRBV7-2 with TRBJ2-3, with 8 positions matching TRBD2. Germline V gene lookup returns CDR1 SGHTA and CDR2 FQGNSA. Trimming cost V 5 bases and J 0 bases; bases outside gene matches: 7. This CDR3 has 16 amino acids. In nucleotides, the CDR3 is TGTGCCAGCAGCCTACTCCCTAGCGGGAGCACAGATACGCAGTATTTT. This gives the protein CASSLLPSGSTDTQYF. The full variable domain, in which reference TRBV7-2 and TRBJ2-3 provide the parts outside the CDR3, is GAGVSQSPSNKVTEKGKDVELRCDPISGHTALYWYRQSLGQGLEFLIYFQGNSAPDKSGLPSDRFSAERTGGSVSTLTIQRTQQEDSAVYLCASSLLPSGSTDTQYFGPGTRLTVL.

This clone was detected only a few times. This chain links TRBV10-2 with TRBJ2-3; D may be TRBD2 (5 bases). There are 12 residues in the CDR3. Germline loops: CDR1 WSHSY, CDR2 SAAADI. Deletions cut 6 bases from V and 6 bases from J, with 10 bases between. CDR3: CASRQSGDTQYF. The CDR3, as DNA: TGCGCCAGCAGACAAAGCGGCGATACGCAGTATTTT.